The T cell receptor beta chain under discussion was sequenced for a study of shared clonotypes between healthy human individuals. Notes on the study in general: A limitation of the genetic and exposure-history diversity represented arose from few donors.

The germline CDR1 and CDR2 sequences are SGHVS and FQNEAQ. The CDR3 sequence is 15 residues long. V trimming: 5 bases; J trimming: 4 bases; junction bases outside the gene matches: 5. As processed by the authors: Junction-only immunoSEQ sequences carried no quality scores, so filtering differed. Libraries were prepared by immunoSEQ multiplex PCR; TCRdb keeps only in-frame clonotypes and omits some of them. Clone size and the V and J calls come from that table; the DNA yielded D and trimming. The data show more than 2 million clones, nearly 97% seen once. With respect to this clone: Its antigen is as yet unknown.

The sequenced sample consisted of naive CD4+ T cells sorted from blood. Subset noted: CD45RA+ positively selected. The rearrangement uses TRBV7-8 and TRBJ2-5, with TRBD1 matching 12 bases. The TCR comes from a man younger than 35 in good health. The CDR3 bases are TGTGCCAGCAGCCGCCGGGACAGGGGGCGAGAGACCCAGTACTTC. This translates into CASSRRDRGRETQYF.